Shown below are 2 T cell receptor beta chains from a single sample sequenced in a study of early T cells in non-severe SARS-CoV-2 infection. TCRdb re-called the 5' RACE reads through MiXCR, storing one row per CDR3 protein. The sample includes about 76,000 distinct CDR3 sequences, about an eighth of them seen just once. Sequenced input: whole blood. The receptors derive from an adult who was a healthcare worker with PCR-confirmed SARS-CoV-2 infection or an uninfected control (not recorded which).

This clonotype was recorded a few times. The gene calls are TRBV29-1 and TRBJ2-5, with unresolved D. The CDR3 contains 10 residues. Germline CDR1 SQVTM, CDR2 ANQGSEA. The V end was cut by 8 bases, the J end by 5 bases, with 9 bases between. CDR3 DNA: TGCAGCTTCCTAGTGGAGACCCAGTACTTC. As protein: CSFLVETQYF.

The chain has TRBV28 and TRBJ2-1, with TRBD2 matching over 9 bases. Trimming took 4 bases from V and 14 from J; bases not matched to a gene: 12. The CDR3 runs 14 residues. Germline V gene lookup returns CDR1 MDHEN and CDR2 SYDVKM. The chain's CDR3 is CASSSPQVAGAKFF. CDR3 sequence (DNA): TGTGCCAGCAGTTCCCCCCAGGTAGCGGGAGCTAAGTTCTTC.